This TCR beta chain was identified during a study of somatic mutations in cytotoxic T cells in rheumatoid arthritis. Data came from immunoSEQ multiplex PCR; TCRdb stores just in-frame clones and leaves some out. This sample yields 6,500 to 9,000 clones, of which 75% are seen a single time; under 40% belongs to the top ten. This clone turned up a few times. Antigen specificity is unknown. Whole-study findings and limits: The antigen targets of the expanded CD8+ clones were unknown. Only rheumatoid arthritis patients, not healthy controls, showed CD8+ clonality increasing with age.

CDR1 is SGHDT and CDR2 is YYEEEE in the germline V gene. V was trimmed by 5 bases and J by 0 bases, leaving 15 bases between them. The CDR3 runs 16 residues. Positive magnetic bead selection separated CD4+ and CD8+ cells, and flow cytometry confirmed purity. The TCR was taken from an adult with rheumatoid arthritis. The chain uses TRBV5-6 and TRBJ2-1; tentative D call: TRBD2 (5 bases). The specimen sequenced was CD8+ T cells sorted from blood. Here the CDR3 reads CASSLHTGFSYNEQFF. The CDR3 nucleotides read TGTGCCAGCAGTTTACATACGGGATTCTCCTACAATGAGCAGTTCTTC.